This entry lists 26 T cell receptor beta chains sequenced from one sample in a study of T cells after posttransplantation cyclophosphamide. Treatment was busulfan-fludarabine conditioning, a marrow graft, and cyclophosphamide on days +3 and +4. Profiling relied on immunoSEQ multiplex PCR, and the TCRdb table lists in-frame clones only, not all of them. The data show roughly 8,000 clones, none appearing only once, with 5.5% to 7% held by the ten largest. The sample was PBMCs, taken after allogeneic stem cell transplant with posttransplant cyclophosphamide. These receptors all stem from a male patient younger than 35 who received an allogeneic stem cell transplant from an unrelated donor, was CMV-positive, and had acute and chronic GVHD. Some T cells may originate from the graft donor.

Many counts were recorded for this clone. The J gene is TRBJ2-1, the V gene TRBV6-5, with D maybe TRBD1 (6 bases). The germline CDR1 and CDR2 sequences are MNHEY and SVGAGI. The V gene lost 2 bases and the J gene lost 9 bases, with 20 bases spanning the gap. The CDR3 covers 16 residues. CDR3 sequence reads: CASSYPSGAPRGEQFF. The CDR3 bases are TGTGCCAGCAGTTACCCATCAGGGGCCCCTCGAGGTGAGCAGTTCTTC.

This clone was seen ten or more times. The rearrangement uses TRBV5-1 and TRBJ2-7; 9 nucleotides agree with TRBD1. CDR1 and CDR2 from the germline V gene are SGHRS and YFSETQ. The J segment lost 4 bases and the V segment lost 4 bases, leaving 3 bases of the junction unmatched. This CDR3 spans 13 amino acids. The CDR3 coding sequence is TGCGCCAGCAGCGCGACAGGGGGATACGAGCAGTACTTC. Its protein product is CASSATGGYEQYF.

In its sample, this clone was seen many times. The chain uses TRBV19 and TRBJ2-5; 7 bases map to TRBD2. Germline trimming cut 6 bases from V and 5 bases from J; bases unmatched to any gene: 9. Germline V gene lookup returns CDR1 LNHDA and CDR2 SQIVND (reference sequence). This CDR3 is built from 14 residues. This CDR3 is CASSPTSLWETQYF. For the CDR3, the DNA is TGTGCCAGTAGCCCGACTAGCCTCTGGGAGACCCAGTACTTC.

This clone came up many times. The J gene is TRBJ1-6, the V gene TRBV6-6; D uncertain. The CDR3 consists of 15 residues. The V end lost 7 bases, the J end lost 10 bases, and 20 bases lay between the germline ends. Looked up from germline, CDR1 is MNHNY and CDR2 is SVGAGI (reference sequence). Here the CDR3 reads CASTLVEGLGSPLHF. The CDR3 DNA is TGTGCCAGCACCCTCGTGGAGGGCCTAGGGTCACCCCTCCACTTT.

This clone was observed many times. V gene TRBV6-1 combines with J gene TRBJ1-2; 9 positions agree with TRBD1. This CDR3 is 15 amino acids long. The ends lost 2 bases at V and 6 bases at J; junction bases unmatched: 7. CDR1 MNHNS and CDR2 SASEGT come from the germline V gene. In nucleotides, the CDR3 is TGTGCCAGCAGTGAAAAGGGACAGGGTATGGATGGCTACACCTTC. Residues: CASSEKGQGMDGYTF.

In its sample, this clone is medium-sized. The chain carries TRBV5-1 and TRBJ1-2; tentatively, D is TRBD1 (5 bases). Germline CDR1 and CDR2: SGHRS and YFSETQ. CDR3 length: 12 residues. The V end was cut by 5 bases, the J end by 7 bases, with 12 bases between. CDR3 DNA sequence: TGCGCCAGCAGTGGGGGGACCCCTGGCTACACCTTC. This gives the protein CASSGGTPGYTF.

Ten or more counts support this clone. CDR3 nucleotide sequence: TGCGCCAGCAGCTTGGAACCCTCAGGGTCTGGAAACACCATATATTTT. Protein: CASSLEPSGSGNTIYF. The V call is TRBV5-1, the J call TRBJ1-3, with D possibly TRBD1 on 5 matching bases. This CDR3 has 16 residues. Looked up from germline, CDR1 is SGHRS and CDR2 is YFSETQ. The V gene lost 0 bases and the J gene lost 1 base, with 11 bases spanning the gap.

Many counts were recorded for this clone. The chain employs TRBV28 and TRBJ1-1; 8 bases agree with TRBD1. V lost 5 bases to trimming and J lost 0 bases; unmatched junction nucleotides: 8. The CDR3 length is 16 residues. The germline CDR1 and CDR2 sequences are MDHEN and SYDVKM. CDR3 DNA: TGTGCCAGCAGTGGACGGACAGGGAGCTTGAACACTGAAGCTTTCTTT. This sequence encodes CASSGRTGSLNTEAFF.

By its share, this clone is medium-sized. The rearrangement uses TRBV5-6 and TRBJ2-1; 7 positions agree with TRBD2. The CDR3 is made up of 11 amino acids. CDR1 is SGHDT and CDR2 is YYEEEE in the germline V gene. J was trimmed by 13 bases and V by 4 bases; bases with no gene match: 5. In DNA, the CDR3 is TGTGCCAGCAGCCTCGGACTAGACCAGTTCTTC. Its protein product is CASSLGLDQFF.

This clone was seen at least ten times. The chain combines TRBV28 with TRBJ2-1; weak D call: TRBD1 (5 bases). CDR3 size: 17 residues. The germline CDR1 and CDR2 sequences are MDHEN and SYDVKM. V lost 3 bases to trimming and J lost 1 base, with 16 bases between them. CDR3 in amino acids: CASSFRPGRISYNEQFF. The CDR3 coding sequence is TGTGCCAGCAGTTTTCGTCCAGGGCGGATTTCCTACAATGAGCAGTTCTTC.

At least ten counts were recorded for this clone. This rearrangement joins TRBV11-2 to TRBJ2-2; 7 bases agree with TRBD1. The CDR3 runs 12 residues. V was clipped by 4 bases and J by 9 bases; unmatched bases: 2. CDR1 is SGHAT, CDR2 FQNNGV, per germline. CDR3 protein: CASSSGQWELFF. CDR3 coding DNA: TGTGCCAGCAGCTCGGGACAGTGGGAGCTGTTTTTT. Variable domain in full (rest from reference TRBV11-2 and TRBJ2-2): EAGVAQSPRYKIIEKRQSVAFWCNPISGHATLYWYQQILGQGPKLLIQFQNNGVVDDSQLPKDRFSAERLKGVDSTLKIQPAKLEDSAVYLCASSSGQWELFFGEGSRLTVL.

This clone was counted many times. This chain links TRBV7-9 with TRBJ1-4; the match to TRBD1 covers 7 bases. Germline CDR1 reads SEHNR; CDR2 reads FQNEAQ (reference sequence). This CDR3 contains 15 residues. V shed 5 bases and J 1 base; nucleotides not matched to a gene: 4. CDR3: CASSAYRGTNEKLFF. CDR3 DNA: TGTGCCAGCAGCGCGTACAGGGGAACTAATGAAAAACTGTTTTTT. The full variable domain, rest sourced from reference TRBV7-9 and TRBJ1-4, is DTGVSQNPRHKITKRGQNVTFRCDPISEHNRLYWYRQTLGQGPEFLTYFQNEAQLEKSRLLSDRFSAERPKGSFSTLEIQRTEQGDSAMYLCASSAYRGTNEKLFFGSGTQLSVL.

This clone has at least ten counts. This chain links TRBV6-5 with TRBJ1-2, with 7 bases identical to TRBD1. The V gene end was trimmed by 6 bases and the J gene end by 7 bases; junction bases not matched to a gene: 5. Per germline, CDR1 MNHEY and CDR2 SVGAGI. This CDR3 contains 12 residues. This chain's CDR3 is CASSNRGSGYTF. CDR3 sequence (DNA): TGTGCCAGCAGCAACAGGGGAAGTGGCTACACCTTC.

This clone was found many times. The chain carries TRBV5-6 and TRBJ2-7; TRBD1 agrees at 9 bases. CDR3 size: 14 residues. After removal of 2 bases from V and 5 bases from J, the junction contained 5 bases not matched to a gene. The germline V gene encodes CDR1 SGHDT and CDR2 YYEEEE. The CDR3, as DNA: TGTGCCAGCAGCTTCCCCCGGGACAGGGACGAGCAGTACTTC. It encodes CASSFPRDRDEQYF.

As to this clone: With only one base between it and a far larger clone, this is likely a read error. Other DNA sequences in this sample translate to the same CDR3. The chain links TRBV4-3 to TRBJ2-7; the D is unclear. The germline V gene has CDR1 LGHNA and CDR2 YSLEER. V was cut by 6 bases and J by 3 bases, with 15 bases left in between. This CDR3 region has 14 residues. The CDR3 reads CASSPRGTGYEQYF. As DNA, the CDR3 is TGCGCCAGCAGTCCTCGCGGCACGGGCTACGAGCAGTACTTC.

Ten or more counts support this clone. The V call is TRBV2, the J call TRBJ2-2; possibly TRBD2 for D (6 bases). CDR1 SNHLY and CDR2 FYNNEI come from the germline V gene. Trimming took 8 bases from V and 1 from J, leaving 14 bases between them. The CDR3 covers 15 residues. The DNA for the CDR3 is TGTGCCAGCGGGGGGAAGGGAAGGAACACCGGGGAGCTGTTTTTT. Translation: CASGGKGRNTGELFF.

This clone came up many times. This chain uses TRBV30 with TRBJ1-1; TRBD1 aligns across 7 bases. The junction had 8 bases not matched to a gene; V was cut back by 6 bases and J by 7 bases. CDR3 size: 12 residues. Germline lookup yields CDR1 GTSNPN and CDR2 SVGIG (reference sequence). CDR3 residues: CACDREFLEAFF. CDR3 nucleotide sequence: TGTGCCTGCGACAGGGAGTTTCTTGAAGCTTTCTTT.

By share, this clone counts as medium-sized. This rearrangement joins TRBV6-6 to TRBJ1-5; 7 nucleotides match TRBD1. This CDR3 contains 14 residues. V lost 6 bases to trimming and J lost 5 bases; unmatched junction nucleotides: 7. Germline CDR1 is MNHNY and CDR2 is SVGAGI (reference sequence). The CDR3, as DNA: TGTGCCAGCAGCCCGAACAGGGGAGATCAGCCCCAGCATTTT. This codes for CASSPNRGDQPQHF.

This clone was recorded at least ten times. The V call is TRBV11-2, the J call TRBJ1-1; D is ambiguous. In germline, CDR1 is SGHAT, CDR2 FQNNGV. Trimming shortened V by 1 base and J by 7 bases, and 10 bases separated the two germline ends. The CDR3 loop spans 13 amino acids. The CDR3 nucleotides are TGTGCCAGCAGCTTAGGCCAGAATAATGAAGCTTTCTTT. Its translation is CASSLGQNNEAFF.

This clone was counted many times. This chain links TRBV7-6 with TRBJ2-2, with D maybe TRBD2 (5 bases). Germline CDR1 SGHVS, CDR2 FNYEAQ. The CDR3 runs 17 residues. With 4 bases removed from V and 4 bases from J, the gap between germline ends came to 19 bases. The CDR3 reads CASSSHPPGVATGELFF. CDR3 DNA sequence: TGTGCCAGCAGCTCCCACCCCCCCGGGGTTGCCACCGGGGAGCTGTTTTTT.

This clone occurred many times. The chain is built from TRBV5-8 and TRBJ1-6; the D gene is possibly TRBD1 (6 bases). The CDR3 length is 12 residues. The V end lost 7 bases, the J end lost 11 bases, and 13 bases lay between the germline ends. Germline V gene data show CDR1 as SGHTS and CDR2 as YDEGEE. The chain's CDR3 is CASDNRVAPLHF. The CDR3 bases are TGTGCCAGCGACAACAGGGTGGCACCCCTCCACTTT.

In this sample, this clone is medium-sized (0.01 to 0.1%). V is TRBV4-3 and J is TRBJ1-1; TRBD1 aligns across 7 bases. The CDR3 totals 16 residues. V was pared by 5 bases and J by 5 bases, with 14 bases of the junction left unmatched. Per germline, CDR1 LGHNA and CDR2 YSLEER. The CDR3 DNA reads TGCGCCAGCAGCTCTCGCCACGCCCCAGGGGGGACTGAAGCTTTCTTT. It specifies CASSSRHAPGGTEAFF.

In this sample, this clone turned up many times. The chain has TRBV6-1 and TRBJ2-1; tentatively, D is TRBD2 (6 bases). This CDR3 spans 14 amino acids. Looked up from germline, CDR1 is MNHNS and CDR2 is SASEGT. Trimming cost V 7 bases and J 0 bases, with 10 bases left between them. The chain's CDR3 is CASKGGVSYNEQFF. The CDR3 DNA is TGTGCCAGCAAGGGCGGGGTCTCCTACAATGAGCAGTTCTTC.

In its sample, this clone was seen many times. The chain recombines TRBV4-2 with TRBJ2-7, with a possible D match to TRBD2 (6 bases). The CDR3 is made up of 16 amino acids. Germline V CDR1 and CDR2: LGHNA, YNFKEQ. Trimming removed 4 bases at V and 5 bases at J, with 21 bases between. CDR3 amino acids: CASSPAAGKGSNEQYF. CDR3 nucleotide sequence: TGTGCCAGCAGCCCCGCCGCGGGGAAGGGGAGCAACGAGCAGTACTTC.

This clone was counted many times. J is TRBJ2-7 and V is TRBV4-3; tentative D call: TRBD2 (6 bases). This CDR3 has 14 residues. V was clipped by 4 bases and J by 4 bases, with 14 bases between them. The germline gives CDR1 LGHNA, CDR2 YSLEER. The CDR3 DNA is TGCGCCAGCAGCCCTAATAGGGCGGGATACGAGCAGTACTTC. Translated, it gives CASSPNRAGYEQYF.

This clone was seen at least ten times. This rearrangement joins TRBV9 to TRBJ2-2; TRBD1 matches 11 bases. This CDR3 is built from 16 residues. After removal of 1 base from V and 5 bases from J, the junction contained 4 bases not matched to a gene. Germline CDR1 and CDR2: SGDLS and YYNGEE. The CDR3 nucleotides are TGTGCCAGCAGCGTACGTGGGGACAGGGGGACCGGGGAGCTGTTTTTT. It is translated as CASSVRGDRGTGELFF. The full variable domain, its missing parts supplied by reference TRBV9 and TRBJ2-2, is DSGVTQTPKHLITATGQRVTLRCSPRSGDLSVYWYQQSLDQGLQFLIQYYNGEERAKGNILERFSAQQFPDLHSELNLSSLELGDSALYFCASSVRGDRGTGELFFGEGSRLTVL.